This T cell receptor beta chain was retrieved from a study of blood T cell repertoires in COVID-19. With 0 bases removed from V and 0 bases from J, the gap between germline ends came to 9 bases. This CDR3 region has 16 residues. Germline lookup yields CDR1 LGHNA and CDR2 YNFKEQ. Sequencing was performed with immunoSEQ multiplex PCR; in TCRdb, only in-frame clones are kept and a portion is missing. The sample lists about 230,000 clones, more than 75% occurring once. The rearrangement joins TRBV4-2 to TRBJ1-5; the D is unclear. The specimen was peripheral blood. The TCR sequence derives from a man aged 50 to 59 with COVID-19, enrolled during active disease. CDR3 amino acids: CASSQEGGYSNQPQHF. The CDR3 nucleotides are TGTGCCAGCAGCCAAGAAGGCGGATATAGCAATCAGCCCCAGCATTTT.